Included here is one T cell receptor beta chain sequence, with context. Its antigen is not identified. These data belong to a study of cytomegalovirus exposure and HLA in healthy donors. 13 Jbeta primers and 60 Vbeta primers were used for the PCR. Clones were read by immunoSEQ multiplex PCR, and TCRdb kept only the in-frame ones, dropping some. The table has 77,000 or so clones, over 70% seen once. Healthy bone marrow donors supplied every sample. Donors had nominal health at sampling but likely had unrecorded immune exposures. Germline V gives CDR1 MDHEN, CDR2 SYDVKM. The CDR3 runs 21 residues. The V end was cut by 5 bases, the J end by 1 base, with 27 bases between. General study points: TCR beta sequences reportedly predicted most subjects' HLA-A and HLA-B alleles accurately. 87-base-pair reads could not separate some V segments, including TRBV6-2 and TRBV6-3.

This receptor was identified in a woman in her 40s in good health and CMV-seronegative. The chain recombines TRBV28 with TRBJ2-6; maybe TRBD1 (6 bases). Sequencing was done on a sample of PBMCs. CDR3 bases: TGTGCCAGCAGTGACCCGCCCCACCCTGGGACACCCCGATCTGGGGCCAACGTCCTGACTTTC. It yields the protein CASSDPPHPGTPRSGANVLTF.